What follows are 21 T cell receptor beta chains derived from one specimen sequenced in a study of TIL therapy for anti-PD-1-resistant metastatic lung cancer. Time point indicated: pre-treatment sample, taken before nivolumab and TIL therapy. The tumor samples were excised metastases, mostly pleural nodules or supraclavicular lymph nodes. The libraries were made with immunoSEQ v3. Measured with immunoSEQ multiplex PCR; TCRdb has only the in-frame clones, and not every one. The data show some 90,000 clones, about three fifths seen once. The material was tumor tissue, obtained at baseline. Receptor source: a person aged 25 to 85 with non-small cell lung cancer.

This chain joins TRBV7-2 and TRBJ2-1; possibly TRBD2 for D (7 bases). The germline gives CDR1 SGHTA, CDR2 FQGNSA. The germline V and J ends were trimmed by 5 bases and 2 bases, with 13 bases remaining between them. The CDR3 covers 15 residues. This CDR3 is CASSKSGDTYNEQFF. The CDR3 nucleotides are TGTGCCAGCAGCAAAAGCGGGGACACCTACAATGAGCAGTTCTTC.

This rearrangement joins TRBV28 to TRBJ2-5, with 13 positions matching TRBD2. This CDR3 is built from 18 residues. Per the germline V gene, CDR1 is MDHEN and CDR2 is SYDVKM. V dropped 3 bases and J dropped 0; count of bases not matched to a gene: 7. The CDR3 sequence is CASSFPTGTSGNQETQYF. The CDR3 nucleotides read TGTGCCAGCAGTTTTCCAACCGGGACTAGCGGGAACCAAGAGACCCAGTACTTC.

The J gene is TRBJ2-6, the V gene TRBV2; TRBD1 agrees at 8 bases. The ends lost 6 bases at V and 2 bases at J; junction bases unmatched: 3. CDR1 SNHLY and CDR2 FYNNEI come from the germline V gene. The CDR3 sequence is 15 residues long. CDR3 nucleotide sequence: TGTGCCAGCAGCGAACAGGGGGCTGGGGCCAACGTCCTGACTTTC. It is translated as CASSEQGAGANVLTF.

This chain uses TRBV7-9 with TRBJ2-2; 11 nucleotides align to TRBD2. Germline lookup yields CDR1 SEHNR and CDR2 FQNEAQ (reference sequence). The junction had 6 bases not matched to a gene; V was cut back by 4 bases and J by 2 bases. CDR3 size: 17 residues. This CDR3 reads CASSSLAGGGNTGELFF. The CDR3 DNA reads as TGTGCCAGCAGCTCCCTAGCGGGAGGAGGAAACACCGGGGAGCTGTTTTTT.

The rearrangement joins TRBV30 to TRBJ1-2; D might be TRBD1 (6 bases). This CDR3 region has 14 residues. Deletions cut 1 base from V and 1 base from J, with 10 bases between. Germline CDR1 is GTSNPN and CDR2 is SVGIG (reference sequence). CDR3 bases: TGTGCCTGGAGTGGCAGGGGCGATAACTATGGCTACACCTTC. This codes for CAWSGRGDNYGYTF.

The rearrangement links TRBV10-2 to TRBJ2-1; TRBD2 aligns across 12 bases. Germline V lookup: CDR1 WSHSY, CDR2 SAAADI. Trimming cost V 6 bases and J 5 bases; bases outside gene matches: 5. The CDR3 is 15 residues long. Here the CDR3 reads CASRRLAGVDNEQFF. The CDR3 DNA is TGCGCCAGCAGACGACTAGCGGGGGTTGACAATGAGCAGTTCTTC.

The chain employs TRBV7-6 and TRBJ2-3; tentatively, D is TRBD2 (5 bases). Germline assignment: CDR1 SGHVS and CDR2 FNYEAQ. The CDR3 is made up of 15 amino acids. Trimming cost V 1 base and J 0 bases, with 8 bases left between them. As DNA, the CDR3 is TGTGCCAGCAGCTTAGGCGGGTTTAGCACAGATACGCAGTATTTT. This translates into CASSLGGFSTDTQYF.

The V call is TRBV4-2, the J call TRBJ2-1; D ambiguous. CDR3 length: 12 residues. Trimming removed 4 bases at V and 7 bases at J, with 8 bases between. Per germline, CDR1 LGHNA and CDR2 YNFKEQ. The chain's CDR3 is CASSPWWNEQFF. The CDR3 DNA reads as TGTGCCAGCAGCCCGTGGTGGAATGAGCAGTTCTTC.

On this clone: This probably arose from a read error, given a far larger clone one base away. The sample contains more than one DNA sequence encoding this CDR3. The chain employs TRBV5-4 and TRBJ2-7; 7 nucleotides align to TRBD2. The CDR3 is 13 residues long. Germline lookup yields CDR1 SGHNT and CDR2 YYREEE (reference sequence). J lost 2 bases, V lost 2 bases, and 1 base had no gene match. CDR3 DNA: TGTGCCAGCAGCTTCGGGGGGACCTACGAGCAGTACTTC. It encodes CASSFGGTYEQYF.

This clone turned up a few times. This chain links TRBV19 with TRBJ2-2; D uncertain. Germline V gene data show CDR1 as LNHDA and CDR2 as SQIVND (reference sequence). The CDR3 totals 12 residues. Trimming stripped 7 bases from V and 1 base from J, with 4 bases between. Written as DNA, the CDR3 is TGTGCCAGTAAAAAGAACACCGGGGAGCTGTTTTTT. Translating gives CASKKNTGELFF.

Here the CDR3 DNA reads TGTGCCAGCAGCTCCCACCTAAGAGGAAATGAGCAGTTCTTC. Its protein is CASSSHLRGNEQFF. The chain combines TRBV7-2 with TRBJ2-1, with D unclear. V dropped 4 bases and J dropped 7 bases, with 14 bases sitting between them. The V gene's germline CDR1 is SGHTA and CDR2 FQGNSA. The CDR3 runs 14 residues. Together with reference TRBV7-2 and TRBJ2-1, the CDR3 gives the full variable domain: GAGVSQSPSNKVTEKGKDVELRCDPISGHTALYWYRQSLGQGLEFLIYFQGNSAPDKSGLPSDRFSAERTGGSVSTLTIQRTQQEDSAVYLCASSSHLRGNEQFFGPGTRLTVL.

The chain has TRBV9 and TRBJ2-1, with 8 bases fitting TRBD2. V lost 7 bases and J lost 5; bases outside the gene matches: 8. This CDR3 contains 14 residues. CDR1 and CDR2 (germline): SGDLS, YYNGEE. CDR3 nucleotides: TGTGCCAGCGGCCGACTAGCGTTGGACAATGAGCAGTTCTTC. Translation: CASGRLALDNEQFF. Full variable domain (rest looked up from reference TRBV9 and TRBJ2-1): DSGVTQTPKHLITATGQRVTLRCSPRSGDLSVYWYQQSLDQGLQFLIQYYNGEERAKGNILERFSAQQFPDLHSELNLSSLELGDSALYFCASGRLALDNEQFFGPGTRLTVL.

V gene TRBV6-5 combines with J gene TRBJ1-4; the D is unclear. CDR1 is MNHEY, CDR2 SVGAGI, per germline. The CDR3 covers 13 residues. V lost 4 bases and J 8 bases, leaving 11 bases between the germline ends. CDR3 amino acids: CASSWQAAEKLFF. The CDR3 region has the DNA TGTGCCAGCAGTTGGCAGGCCGCAGAAAAACTGTTTTTT.

The chain is built from TRBV19 and TRBJ1-2; 10 nucleotides align to TRBD1. V trimming: 5 bases; J trimming: 9 bases; junction bases outside the gene matches: 12. The CDR3 consists of 15 residues. Germline CDR1 reads LNHDA; CDR2 reads SQIVND (reference sequence). CDR3 bases: TGTGCCAGTAGTGCCCTGGACAGGGGGGCAGATCGCTACACCTTC. Amino acids: CASSALDRGADRYTF.

This clone was counted only a few times. The chain is built from TRBV7-9 and TRBJ2-1; no definite D call. Per germline, CDR1 SEHNR and CDR2 FQNEAQ (reference sequence). Trimming stripped 3 bases from V and 7 bases from J, with 10 bases between. The CDR3 spans 13 residues. For the CDR3, the DNA is TGTGCCAGCAGCTTTCAGGCTCCGAATGAGCAGTTCTTC. Protein product: CASSFQAPNEQFF.

The V gene is TRBV18, the J gene TRBJ2-1; TRBD2 agrees at 10 bases. This CDR3 has 15 amino acids. Germline trimming cut 6 bases from V and 8 bases from J; bases unmatched to any gene: 10. Per the germline V gene, CDR1 is KGHSH and CDR2 is LQKENI. CDR3 nucleotides: TGTGCCAGCTCCACCGGACTAGCGGAGATCCATGAGCAGTTCTTC. It translates to CASSTGLAEIHEQFF.

The chain employs TRBV30 and TRBJ1-2, with D uncertain. This CDR3 contains 12 residues. Germline CDR1 is GTSNPN and CDR2 is SVGIG (reference sequence). Trimming left V 7 bases short and J 8 bases short, with 17 bases between. CDR3 bases: TGTGCCTCACACTCCCTCACGGGGGGCTACACCTTC. Translating it yields CASHSLTGGYTF.

This sequence joins TRBV12-3 or TRBV12-4 and TRBJ1-1; D remains ambiguous. CDR3 length: 11 amino acids. V was shortened by 7 bases and J by 7 bases, with 10 bases between the two germline ends. The CDR3 sequence: CASILEVEAFF. CDR3 in DNA: TGTGCCAGCATCTTGGAGGTTGAAGCTTTCTTT.

The V gene is TRBV12-3 or TRBV12-4, the J gene TRBJ2-3; D not resolved. V was trimmed by 7 bases and J by 0 bases, leaving 5 bases between them. CDR3 length: 12 amino acids. CDR3 nucleotides: TGTGCCAGCACCCCTAGCACAGATACGCAGTATTTT. This translates into CASTPSTDTQYF.

The chain carries TRBV6-6 and TRBJ2-5, with D tentatively TRBD1 or TRBD2 (5 bases each). Germline V lookup: CDR1 MNHNY, CDR2 SVGAGI (reference sequence). CDR3 length: 15 amino acids. Trimming removed 4 bases from V and 5 bases from J, with 17 bases in between. The CDR3 DNA follows: TGTGCCAGCAGTTGGGAATCGGGGCTCGGGGAGACCCAGTACTTC. Translating gives CASSWESGLGETQYF.

The genes are TRBV13 and TRBJ2-5, with 7 bases that match TRBD2. Unmatched junction bases numbered 7, after V lost 2 bases and J lost 4 bases. Germline CDR1 reads PRHDT; CDR2 reads FYEKMQ (reference sequence). This CDR3 region has 15 residues. As DNA, the CDR3 is TGTGCCAGCAGCTTACGGGACTACCGGGGAGAGACCCAGTACTTC. Translating it yields CASSLRDYRGETQYF.